A selection of T cell receptor beta chains follows, all from one sample in a study of human CD4 T cells and Enterobacteriaceae. Sequencing used immunoSEQ multiplex PCR; TCRdb keeps in-frame clones, though not all of them. Of roughly 1,300 clones listed, approximately 55% are singletons. Sequencing used bacteria-reactive CD4+ T cells grown in culture. The source is a human donor in good health. Each CDR3 is given with its conserved first and last residue. Each record gives: clone size, D gene, V gene, J gene, CDR3 DNA, CDR3 protein. The D gene is left open where the match is weak. Some rows mark clone size as missing; the rest say once, few, many or name a class of expanded clone.

abundance: -
d_gene: -
v_gene: TRBV21-1
j_gene: TRBJ2-5
CDR3nt: TGTGCCAGCAGCGAAGAGACCCAGTACTTC
CDR3aa: CASSEETQYF

abundance: -
d_gene: TRBD1
v_gene: TRBV14
j_gene: TRBJ2-5
CDR3nt: TGTGCCAGCAGTCGAAGAGGACAGGGGGCCGGAGAGACCCAGTACTTC
CDR3aa: CASSRRGQGAGETQYF

abundance: -
d_gene: -
v_gene: TRBV7-8
j_gene: TRBJ2-3
CDR3nt: TGTGCCAGCAGCTTAAGGCGGGCCAGCAACACAGATACGCAGTATTTT
CDR3aa: CASSLRRASNTDTQYF

abundance: few
d_gene: -
v_gene: TRBV19
j_gene: TRBJ2-6
CDR3nt: TGTGCCAGTAGAAGGGTCTCTAGGACAGCAAGCTCTGGGGCCAACGTCCTGACTTTC
CDR3aa: CASRRVSRTASSGANVLTF

abundance: -
d_gene: TRBD1
v_gene: TRBV11-2
j_gene: TRBJ1-5
CDR3nt: TGTGCCAGCAGCTCCCCAGGACAGGGAAGGAATCAGCCCCAGCATTTT
CDR3aa: CASSSPGQGRNQPQHF

abundance: -
d_gene: -
v_gene: TRBV11-2
j_gene: TRBJ1-1
CDR3nt: TGTGCCAGCAGCTTAGAACAGGGACTTACTGAAGCTTTCTTT
CDR3aa: CASSLEQGLTEAFF

abundance: -
d_gene: -
v_gene: TRBV7-2
j_gene: TRBJ2-3
CDR3nt: TGTGCCAGCAGCTTAGCGGGGGCTAGCACAGATACGCAGTATTTT
CDR3aa: CASSLAGASTDTQYF

abundance: -
d_gene: -
v_gene: TRBV30
j_gene: TRBJ1-1
CDR3nt: TGTGCCTGGAGTGAGGGGAACACTGAAGCTTTCTTT
CDR3aa: CAWSEGNTEAFF

abundance: -
d_gene: -
v_gene: TRBV19
j_gene: TRBJ1-6
CDR3nt: TGTGCCACCAAGGGGACTGGTCAGGGAACGTCACCCCTCCACTTT
CDR3aa: CATKGTGQGTSPLHF

abundance: few
d_gene: TRBD2
v_gene: TRBV19
j_gene: TRBJ2-5
CDR3nt: TGTGCCAGTAGTGAGGTCGCTAGCGGGGACCAAGAGACCCAGTACTTC
CDR3aa: CASSEVASGDQETQYF

abundance: -
d_gene: -
v_gene: TRBV7-2
j_gene: TRBJ1-2
CDR3nt: TGTGCCAGCAGCTTAGACAATAACTATGGCTACACCTTC
CDR3aa: CASSLDNNYGYTF

abundance: -
d_gene: -
v_gene: TRBV10-2
j_gene: TRBJ2-5
CDR3nt: TGCGCCAGCAGTGGAGGAGGGGGAGAGACCCAGTACTTC
CDR3aa: CASSGGGGETQYF

abundance: -
d_gene: -
v_gene: TRBV19
j_gene: TRBJ1-2
CDR3nt: TGTGCCAGTAGTATAGATCGTTTCAGAGCTAACTATGGCTACACCTTC
CDR3aa: CASSIDRFRANYGYTF

abundance: once
d_gene: -
v_gene: TRBV9
j_gene: TRBJ1-5
CDR3nt: TGTGCCAGCAGCGAGCAGGCACCCAATAATCAGCCCCAGCATTTT
CDR3aa: CASSEQAPNNQPQHF

abundance: few
d_gene: -
v_gene: TRBV18
j_gene: TRBJ2-6
CDR3nt: TGTGCCAGCTCACCGGAGACAGGTGGTGGGGCCAACGTCCTGACTTTC
CDR3aa: CASSPETGGGANVLTF

abundance: -
d_gene: -
v_gene: TRBV10-3
j_gene: TRBJ2-2
CDR3nt: TGTGCCATCAGTGAGGGGGCAGACACCGGGGAGCTGTTTTTT
CDR3aa: CAISEGADTGELFF

abundance: -
d_gene: TRBD1
v_gene: TRBV7-2
j_gene: TRBJ1-5
CDR3nt: TGTGCCAGCAGCTTAGGGGGGCAGGGGGCGAGTCAGCCCCAGCATTTT
CDR3aa: CASSLGGQGASQPQHF

abundance: -
d_gene: TRBD1
v_gene: TRBV7-9
j_gene: TRBJ1-1
CDR3nt: TGTGCCAGCAGCCTGGGACAGGGCCCTACCCCGATGAACACTGAAGCTTTCTTT
CDR3aa: CASSLGQGPTPMNTEAFF

abundance: -
d_gene: -
v_gene: TRBV11-2
j_gene: TRBJ1-1
CDR3nt: TGTGCCAGCAGCTTATCTCTGACAGCTTTCTTT
CDR3aa: CASSLSLTAFF

abundance: -
d_gene: TRBD2
v_gene: TRBV9
j_gene: TRBJ2-3
CDR3nt: TGTGCCAGCAGCGCCGCTGGGCGGGAGGTTAGTTGGAGTAGCACAGATACGCAGTATTTT
CDR3aa: CASSAAGREVSWSSTDTQYF

abundance: -
d_gene: TRBD1
v_gene: TRBV13
j_gene: TRBJ1-2
CDR3nt: TGTGCCAGCAACCCCGGGACAGGGCGGAACTATGGCTACACCTTC
CDR3aa: CASNPGTGRNYGYTF

abundance: once
d_gene: -
v_gene: TRBV6-5
j_gene: TRBJ1-5
CDR3nt: TGTGCCAGCAGTTATCCGGGAGGAGATCAGCCCCAGCATTTT
CDR3aa: CASSYPGGDQPQHF

abundance: -
d_gene: -
v_gene: TRBV6-4
j_gene: TRBJ2-1
CDR3nt: TGTGCCAGCAGTGACGGGGGAGGGGGCAATGAGCAGTTCTTC
CDR3aa: CASSDGGGGNEQFF

abundance: medium-sized
d_gene: -
v_gene: TRBV2
j_gene: TRBJ1-3
CDR3nt: TGTGCCAGCAGTTACTTACAGGGAAAGACTGGAAACACCATATATTTT
CDR3aa: CASSYLQGKTGNTIYF